This TCR beta chain was sequenced in a study of T cell repertoires in ileal Crohn's disease. Study-level findings and limits: All patients with clonality above 26.8% had endoscopic recurrence.

Generated by immunoSEQ multiplex PCR, the TCRdb table keeps only in-frame clones and is missing some. This table holds 15,000 to 20,000 clones, 93% found once. With 7 bases clipped from V and 7 bases from J, the junction kept 7 bases outside the gene matches. This CDR3 is 13 amino acids long. Germline CDR1 is SQVTM and CDR2 is ANQGSEA. In regard to this clone: Antigen unknown.

The specimen was ileal tissue. This TCR came from an adult with Crohn's disease. This chain uses TRBV29-1 with TRBJ2-2, with TRBD1 matching over 9 bases. The CDR3, as DNA: TGCAGCGCCAGGCGACAGGGGGGCGGGGAGCTGTTTTTT. Translating gives CSARRQGGGELFF.